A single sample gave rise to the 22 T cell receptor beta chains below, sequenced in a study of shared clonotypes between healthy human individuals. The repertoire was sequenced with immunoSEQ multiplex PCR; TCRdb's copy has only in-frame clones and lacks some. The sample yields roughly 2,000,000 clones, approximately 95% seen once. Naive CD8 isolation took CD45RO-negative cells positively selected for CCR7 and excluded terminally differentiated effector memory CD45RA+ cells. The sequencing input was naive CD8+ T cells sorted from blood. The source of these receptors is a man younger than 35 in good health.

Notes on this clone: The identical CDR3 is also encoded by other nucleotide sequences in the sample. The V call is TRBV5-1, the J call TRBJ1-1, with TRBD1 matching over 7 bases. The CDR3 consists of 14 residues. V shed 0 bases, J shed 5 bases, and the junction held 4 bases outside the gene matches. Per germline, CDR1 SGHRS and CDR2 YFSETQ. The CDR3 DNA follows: TGCGCCAGCAGCTTGGACAGGGGAGGGACTGAAGCTTTCTTT. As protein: CASSLDRGGTEAFF.

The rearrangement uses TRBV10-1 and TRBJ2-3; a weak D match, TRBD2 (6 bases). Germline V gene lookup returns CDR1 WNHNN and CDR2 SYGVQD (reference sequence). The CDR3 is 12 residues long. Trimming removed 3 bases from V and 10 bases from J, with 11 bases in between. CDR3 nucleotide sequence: TGCGCCAGCAGTGAAACGGGAGAGGCGCAGTATTTT. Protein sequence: CASSETGEAQYF.

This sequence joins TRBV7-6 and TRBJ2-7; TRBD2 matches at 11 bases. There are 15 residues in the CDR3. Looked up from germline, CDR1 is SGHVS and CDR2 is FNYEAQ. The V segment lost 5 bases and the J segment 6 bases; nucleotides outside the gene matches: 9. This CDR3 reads CASSEFSGGAFEQYF. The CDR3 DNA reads TGTGCCAGCAGCGAGTTTAGCGGGGGGGCCTTCGAGCAGTACTTC.

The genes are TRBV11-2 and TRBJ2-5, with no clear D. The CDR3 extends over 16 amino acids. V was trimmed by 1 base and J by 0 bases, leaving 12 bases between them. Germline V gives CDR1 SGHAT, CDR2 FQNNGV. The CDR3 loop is CASSLGKGYYQETQYF. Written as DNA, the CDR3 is TGTGCCAGCAGCTTAGGGAAAGGATACTACCAAGAGACCCAGTACTTC.

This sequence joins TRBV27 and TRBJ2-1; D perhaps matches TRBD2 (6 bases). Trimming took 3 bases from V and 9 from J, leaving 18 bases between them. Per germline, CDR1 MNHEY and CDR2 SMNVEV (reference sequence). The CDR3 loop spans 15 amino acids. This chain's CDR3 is CASSLLAGTISEQFF. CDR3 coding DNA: TGTGCCAGCAGTTTGCTTGCGGGAACTATTTCTGAGCAGTTCTTC.

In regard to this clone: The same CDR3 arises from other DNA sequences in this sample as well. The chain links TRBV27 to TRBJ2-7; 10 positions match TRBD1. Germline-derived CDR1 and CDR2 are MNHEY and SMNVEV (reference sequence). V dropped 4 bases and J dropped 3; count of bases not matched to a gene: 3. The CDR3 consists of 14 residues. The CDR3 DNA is TGTGCCAGCAGTTCGACAGGGGGCAGCTACGAGCAGTACTTC. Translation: CASSSTGGSYEQYF.

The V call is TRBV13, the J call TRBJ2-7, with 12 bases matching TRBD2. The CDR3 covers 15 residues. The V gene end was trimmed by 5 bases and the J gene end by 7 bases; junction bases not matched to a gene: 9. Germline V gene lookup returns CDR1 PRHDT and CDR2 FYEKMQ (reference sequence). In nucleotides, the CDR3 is TGTGCCAGCAGCCCCCTAGCGGGAGGGCCCTCGGAGCAGTACTTC. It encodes CASSPLAGGPSEQYF.

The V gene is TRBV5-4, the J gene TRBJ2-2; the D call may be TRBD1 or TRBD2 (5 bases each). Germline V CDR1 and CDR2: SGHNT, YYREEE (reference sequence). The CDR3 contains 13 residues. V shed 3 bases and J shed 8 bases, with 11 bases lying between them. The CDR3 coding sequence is TGTGCCAGCAGCTCTGCATGGGGGGGGGAGCTGTTTTTT. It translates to CASSSAWGGELFF.

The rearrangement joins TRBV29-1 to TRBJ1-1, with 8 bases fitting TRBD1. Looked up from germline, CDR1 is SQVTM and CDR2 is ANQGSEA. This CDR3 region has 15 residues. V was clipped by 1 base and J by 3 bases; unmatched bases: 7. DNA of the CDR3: TGCAGCGTTGAAGGGGGTCTGGGACAGGACACTGAAGCTTTCTTT. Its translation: CSVEGGLGQDTEAFF.

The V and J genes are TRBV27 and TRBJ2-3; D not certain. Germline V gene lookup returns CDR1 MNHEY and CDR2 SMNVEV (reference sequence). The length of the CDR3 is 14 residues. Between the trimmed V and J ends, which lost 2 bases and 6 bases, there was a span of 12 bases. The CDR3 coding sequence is TGTGCCAGCAGTTTAGGTAACCTCCTCGATACGCAGTATTTT. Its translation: CASSLGNLLDTQYF.

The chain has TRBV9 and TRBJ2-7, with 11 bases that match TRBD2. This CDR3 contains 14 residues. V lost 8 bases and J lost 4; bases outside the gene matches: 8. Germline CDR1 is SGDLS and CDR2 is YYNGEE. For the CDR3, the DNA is TGTGCCAGTTCTATCTCTAGCGGGGGGTACGAGCAGTACTTC. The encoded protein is CASSISSGGYEQYF.

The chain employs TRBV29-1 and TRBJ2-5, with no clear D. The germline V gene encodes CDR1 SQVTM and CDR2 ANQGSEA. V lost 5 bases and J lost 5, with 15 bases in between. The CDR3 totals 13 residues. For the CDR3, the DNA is TGCAGCGTTCCTATCCCACCCATGGAGACCCAGTACTTC. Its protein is CSVPIPPMETQYF.

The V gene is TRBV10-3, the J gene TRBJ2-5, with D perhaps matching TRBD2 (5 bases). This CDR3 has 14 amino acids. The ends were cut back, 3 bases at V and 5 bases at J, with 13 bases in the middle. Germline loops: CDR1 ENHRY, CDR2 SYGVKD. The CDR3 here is CAISELGPGETQYF. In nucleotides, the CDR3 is TGTGCCATCAGTGAATTGGGCCCGGGGGAGACCCAGTACTTC.

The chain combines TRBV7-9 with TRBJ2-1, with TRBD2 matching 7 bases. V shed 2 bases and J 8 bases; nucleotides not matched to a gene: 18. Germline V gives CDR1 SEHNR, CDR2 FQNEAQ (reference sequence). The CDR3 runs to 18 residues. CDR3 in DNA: TGTGCCAGCAGCTTAACGGTTGCCCGGGACTACACTAGGGATGAGCAGTTCTTC. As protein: CASSLTVARDYTRDEQFF.

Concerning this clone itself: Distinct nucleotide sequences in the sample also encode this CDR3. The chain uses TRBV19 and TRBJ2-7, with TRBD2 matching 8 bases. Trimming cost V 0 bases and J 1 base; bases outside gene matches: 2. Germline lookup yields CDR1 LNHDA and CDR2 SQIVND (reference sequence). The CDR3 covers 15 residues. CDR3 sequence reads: CASSIEAGGSYEQYF. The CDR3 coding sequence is TGTGCCAGTAGTATAGAGGCGGGAGGATCCTACGAGCAGTACTTC.

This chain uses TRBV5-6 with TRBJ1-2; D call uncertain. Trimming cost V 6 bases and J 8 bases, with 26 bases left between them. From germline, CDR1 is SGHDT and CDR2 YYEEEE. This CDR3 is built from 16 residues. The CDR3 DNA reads TGTGCCAGCACCAATATGATCAGCGTCCCCCGGGAGGGCTACACCTTC. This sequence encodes CASTNMISVPREGYTF.

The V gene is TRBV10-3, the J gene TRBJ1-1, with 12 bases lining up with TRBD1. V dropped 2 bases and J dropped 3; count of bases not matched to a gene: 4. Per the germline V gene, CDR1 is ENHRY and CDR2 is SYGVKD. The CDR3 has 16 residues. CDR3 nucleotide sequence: TGTGCCATCAGTGAGAAAGGGGACAGGGGGCACACTGAAGCTTTCTTT. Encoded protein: CAISEKGDRGHTEAFF.

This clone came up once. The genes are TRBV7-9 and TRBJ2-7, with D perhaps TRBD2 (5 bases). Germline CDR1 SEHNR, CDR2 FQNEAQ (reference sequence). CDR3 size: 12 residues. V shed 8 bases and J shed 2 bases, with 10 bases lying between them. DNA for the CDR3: TGTGCCAGCCGAGAGGGCCCCTACGAGCAGTACTTC. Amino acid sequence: CASREGPYEQYF.

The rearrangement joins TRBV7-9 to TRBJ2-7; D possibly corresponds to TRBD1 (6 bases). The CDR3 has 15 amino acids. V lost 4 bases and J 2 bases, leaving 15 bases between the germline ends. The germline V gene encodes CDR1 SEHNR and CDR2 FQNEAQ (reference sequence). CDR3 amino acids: CASSSDRTEAYEQYF. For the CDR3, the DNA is TGTGCCAGCAGCTCCGACCGGACAGAAGCCTACGAGCAGTACTTC.

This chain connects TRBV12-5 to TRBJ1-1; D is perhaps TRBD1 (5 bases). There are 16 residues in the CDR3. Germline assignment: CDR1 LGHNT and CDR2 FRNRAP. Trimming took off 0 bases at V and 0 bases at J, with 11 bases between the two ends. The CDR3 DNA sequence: TGTGCTAGTGGTTTGGTCCCAGGGAACATGAACACTGAAGCTTTCTTT. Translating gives CASGLVPGNMNTEAFF. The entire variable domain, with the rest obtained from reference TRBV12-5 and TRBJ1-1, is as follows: DARVTQTPRHKVTEMGQEVTMRCQPILGHNTVFWYRQTMMQGLELLAYFRNRAPLDDSGMPKDRFSAEMPDATLATLKIQPSEPRDSAVYFCASGLVPGNMNTEAFFGQGTRLTVV.

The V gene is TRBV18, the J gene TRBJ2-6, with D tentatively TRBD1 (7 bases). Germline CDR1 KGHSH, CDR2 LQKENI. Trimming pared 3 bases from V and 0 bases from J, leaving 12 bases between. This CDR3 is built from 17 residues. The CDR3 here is CASSPEGAYSGANVLTF. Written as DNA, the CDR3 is TGTGCCAGCTCACCGGAGGGGGCCTACTCTGGGGCCAACGTCCTGACTTTC.

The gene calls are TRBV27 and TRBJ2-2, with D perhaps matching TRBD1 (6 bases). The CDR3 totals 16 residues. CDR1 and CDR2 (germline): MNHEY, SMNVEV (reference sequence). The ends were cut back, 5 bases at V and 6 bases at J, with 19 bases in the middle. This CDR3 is CASSTQGVIVSGELFF. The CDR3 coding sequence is TGTGCCAGCAGTACACAGGGTGTCATAGTGTCCGGGGAGCTGTTTTTT.